Listed below are T cell receptor beta chains from one sample, sequenced in a study of blood T cell repertoires in COVID-19. Assay: immunoSEQ multiplex PCR; the TCRdb copy retains only in-frame clones and omits some. This sample has 250,000 to 300,000 clones, with roughly 87% found just once. Sequencing was carried out using peripheral blood. Receptor source: a woman aged 45 to 65 who had recovered from COVID-19. The CDR3 runs from the conserved cysteine through the conserved F or W. The D gene is left open where the match is weak.

V | D | CDR3
TRBV9 | . | CASSGLLSGRETQYF
TRBV6-2/TRBV6-3 | . | CASSYRLQGSSYTF
TRBV11-3 | . | CASSLDGAGRKFF
TRBV6-2/TRBV6-3 | . | CASSVSEGSNEQFF
TRBV2 | TRBD1 | CASSSGTGNNRAFF
TRBV4-1 | . | CASSQETRGLNQPQHF
TRBV3-1/TRBV3-2 | . | CASSQEQVGENTIYF
TRBV7-7 | . | CASSFLFGELFF
TRBV7-2 | . | CASSILAVNTGELFF
TRBV9 | . | CASSVARGTEAFF
TRBV5-4 | . | CASSLDASADTQYF
TRBV19 | TRBD2 | CASSLDLAGVGEQYF
TRBV7-2 | TRBD2 | CASSLVPSGGARRKTQYF
TRBV9 | TRBD1 | CASSVEQGAGYTF
TRBV28 | . | CASRGTTNEKLFF
TRBV5-1 | TRBD2 | CASSLDVTSGSEQFF
TRBV10-3 | TRBD1 | CAISKRQGLSGNTIYF
TRBV5-1 | . | CASSQLVSGNTGELFF
TRBV7-9 | . | CASSHGTWRNPMSGYTF
TRBV19 | . | CASSDLQGFGNQPQHF
TRBV29-1 | . | CSVEGGIETQYF
TRBV6-5 | . | CASSSQGGSYNEQFF
TRBV6-5 | . | CASSYRGLHYGYTF
TRBV7-4 | . | CASSSFSGVFRTEAFF
TRBV7-9 | TRBD2 | CASSFPTRTSGSHKETQYF
TRBV5-1 | . | CASSPSRGVKTQYF
TRBV28 | . | CASSESSYNSPLHF
TRBV24-1 | . | CATSGPQFDEQFF
TRBV28 | TRBD1 | CATVGQPYEQYF
TRBV2 | . | CASSERVLSGDEQFF
TRBV5-1 | . | CASSKMGGSGNTIYF
TRBV6-2/TRBV6-3 | . | CASSYLTGSRYTDTQYF
TRBV6-5 | . | CASSYSTGVAFF
TRBV7-2 | TRBD2 | CASSLGWGTSGSEQFF
TRBV11-1 | . | CASSFHNTGELFF
TRBV2 | . | CACRRDGAANYGYTF
TRBV28 | TRBD1 | CASSYPDRETEAFF
TRBV2 | . | CASSEALLGQGRAVETQYF
TRBV11-2 | TRBD1 | CASSLQTGQGRDTQYF
TRBV30 | TRBD2 | CACSTSAYNEQFF
TRBV7-3 | TRBD2 | CASSKSSGGPYNEQFF
TRBV7-9 | . | CASSRDSNYGYTF
TRBV5-4 | . | CASSSAVRPVEETQYF
TRBV6-2/TRBV6-3 | TRBD2 | CASSYSRASGAYNEQFF
TRBV28 | . | CASSLIGEYGYTF
TRBV5-6 | . | CASSSPWTGLNTEAFF
TRBV19 | TRBD1 | CASSRRTGGRYEQYF
TRBV6-5 | TRBD1 | CASRPQGGSNQPQHF
TRBV2 | . | CASRRALETTEAFF
TRBV28 | TRBD2 | CASSSRTSGRADTQYF